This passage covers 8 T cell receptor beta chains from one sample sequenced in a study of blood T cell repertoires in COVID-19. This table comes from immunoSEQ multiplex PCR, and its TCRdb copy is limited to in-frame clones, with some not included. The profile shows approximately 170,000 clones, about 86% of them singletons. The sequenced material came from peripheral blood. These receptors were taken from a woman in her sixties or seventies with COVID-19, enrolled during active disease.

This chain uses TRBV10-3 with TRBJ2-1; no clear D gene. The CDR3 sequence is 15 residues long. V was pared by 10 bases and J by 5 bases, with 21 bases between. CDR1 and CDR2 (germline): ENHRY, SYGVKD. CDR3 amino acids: CATRKPNTIHNEQFF. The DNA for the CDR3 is TGTGCCACTCGCAAACCTAATACGATACACAATGAGCAGTTCTTC.

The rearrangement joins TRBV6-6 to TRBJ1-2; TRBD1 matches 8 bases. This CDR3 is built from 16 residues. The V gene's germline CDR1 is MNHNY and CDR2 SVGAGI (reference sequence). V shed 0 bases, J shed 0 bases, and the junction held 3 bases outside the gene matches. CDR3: CASSYSGQGSNYGYTF. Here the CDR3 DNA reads TGTGCCAGCAGTTACTCTGGACAGGGATCTAACTATGGCTACACCTTC.

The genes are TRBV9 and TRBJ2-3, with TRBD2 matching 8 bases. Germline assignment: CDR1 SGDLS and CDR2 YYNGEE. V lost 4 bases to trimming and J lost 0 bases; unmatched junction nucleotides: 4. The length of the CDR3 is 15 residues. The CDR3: CASSREGSSTDTQYF. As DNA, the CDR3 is TGTGCCAGCAGCCGGGAGGGGTCTAGCACAGATACGCAGTATTTT. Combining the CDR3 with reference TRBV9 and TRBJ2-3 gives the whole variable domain DSGVTQTPKHLITATGQRVTLRCSPRSGDLSVYWYQQSLDQGLQFLIQYYNGEERAKGNILERFSAQQFPDLHSELNLSSLELGDSALYFCASSREGSSTDTQYFGPGTRLTVL.

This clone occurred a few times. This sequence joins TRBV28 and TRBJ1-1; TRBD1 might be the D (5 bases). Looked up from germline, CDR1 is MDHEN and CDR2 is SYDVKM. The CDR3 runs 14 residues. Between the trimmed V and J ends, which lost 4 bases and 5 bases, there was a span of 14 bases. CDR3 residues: CASSSRVSGTEAFF. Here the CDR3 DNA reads TGTGCCAGCAGTTCCCGGGTCTCAGGGACTGAAGCTTTCTTT.

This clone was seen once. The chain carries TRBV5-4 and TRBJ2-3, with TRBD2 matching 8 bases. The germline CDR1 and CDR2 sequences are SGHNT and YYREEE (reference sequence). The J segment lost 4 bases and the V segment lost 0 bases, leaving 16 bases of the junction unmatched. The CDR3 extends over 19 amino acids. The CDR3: CASSLVFQTGTSFPDTQYF. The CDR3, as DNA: TGTGCCAGCAGCTTGGTCTTCCAAACAGGGACTAGTTTTCCAGATACGCAGTATTTT. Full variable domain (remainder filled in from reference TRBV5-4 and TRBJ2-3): ETGVTQSPTHLIKTRGQQVTLRCSSQSGHNTVSWYQQALGQGPQFIFQYYREEENGRGNFPPRFSGLQFPNYSSELNVNALELDDSALYLCASSLVFQTGTSFPDTQYFGPGTRLTVL.

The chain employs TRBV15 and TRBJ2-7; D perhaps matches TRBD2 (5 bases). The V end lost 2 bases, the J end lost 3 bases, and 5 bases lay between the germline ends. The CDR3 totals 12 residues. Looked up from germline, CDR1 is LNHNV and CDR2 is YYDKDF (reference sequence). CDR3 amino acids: CATSRRGYEQYF. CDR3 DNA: TGTGCCACCAGCAGACGGGGCTACGAGCAGTACTTC.

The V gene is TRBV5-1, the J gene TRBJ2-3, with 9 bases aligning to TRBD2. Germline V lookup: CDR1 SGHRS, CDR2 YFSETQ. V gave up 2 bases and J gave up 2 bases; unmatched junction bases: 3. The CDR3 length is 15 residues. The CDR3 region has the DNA TGCGCCAGCAGCTTATTAGCGGGAGCCACAGATACGCAGTATTTT. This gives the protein CASSLLAGATDTQYF.

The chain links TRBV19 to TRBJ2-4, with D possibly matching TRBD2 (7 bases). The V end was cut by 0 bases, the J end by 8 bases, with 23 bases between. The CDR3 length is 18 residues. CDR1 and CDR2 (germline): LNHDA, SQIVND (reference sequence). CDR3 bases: TGTGCCAGTAGTATAGATCTTATTGCGGGGGCTCGACGGGACATTCAGTACTTC. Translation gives CASSIDLIAGARRDIQYF.